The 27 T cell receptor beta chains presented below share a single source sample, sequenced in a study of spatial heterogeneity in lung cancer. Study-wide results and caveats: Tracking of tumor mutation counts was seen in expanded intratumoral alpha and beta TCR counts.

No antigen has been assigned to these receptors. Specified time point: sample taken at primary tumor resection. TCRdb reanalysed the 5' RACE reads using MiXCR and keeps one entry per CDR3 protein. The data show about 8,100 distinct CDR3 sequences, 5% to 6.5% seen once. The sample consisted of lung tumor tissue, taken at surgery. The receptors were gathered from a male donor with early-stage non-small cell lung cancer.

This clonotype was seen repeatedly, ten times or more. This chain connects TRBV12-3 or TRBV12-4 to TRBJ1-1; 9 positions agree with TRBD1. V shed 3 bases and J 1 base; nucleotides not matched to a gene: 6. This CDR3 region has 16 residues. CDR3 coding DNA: TGTGCCAGCAGTTTCACCGGGACAGGGAGGAACACTGAAGCTTTCTTT. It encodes CASSFTGTGRNTEAFF.

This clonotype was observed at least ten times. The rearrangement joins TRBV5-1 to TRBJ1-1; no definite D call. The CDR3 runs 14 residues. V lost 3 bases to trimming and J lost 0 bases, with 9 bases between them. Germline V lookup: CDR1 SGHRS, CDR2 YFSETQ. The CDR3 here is CASSYRTVNTEAFF. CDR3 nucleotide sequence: TGCGCCAGCAGCTACCGGACTGTGAACACTGAAGCTTTCTTT.

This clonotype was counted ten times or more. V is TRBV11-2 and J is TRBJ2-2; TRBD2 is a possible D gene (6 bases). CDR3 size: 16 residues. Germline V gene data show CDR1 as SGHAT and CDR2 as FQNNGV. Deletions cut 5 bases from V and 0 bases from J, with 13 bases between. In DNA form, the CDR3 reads TGTGCCAGCAGCCCTTGGGCTAGCGCGAACACCGGGGAGCTGTTTTTT. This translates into CASSPWASANTGELFF.

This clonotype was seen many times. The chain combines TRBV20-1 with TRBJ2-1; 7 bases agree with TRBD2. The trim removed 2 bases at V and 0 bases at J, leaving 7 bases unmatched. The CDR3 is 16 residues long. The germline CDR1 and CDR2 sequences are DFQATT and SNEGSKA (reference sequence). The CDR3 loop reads CSARSGGSLSYNEQFF. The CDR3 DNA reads TGCAGTGCTAGAAGCGGCGGGAGCCTCTCCTACAATGAGCAGTTCTTC.

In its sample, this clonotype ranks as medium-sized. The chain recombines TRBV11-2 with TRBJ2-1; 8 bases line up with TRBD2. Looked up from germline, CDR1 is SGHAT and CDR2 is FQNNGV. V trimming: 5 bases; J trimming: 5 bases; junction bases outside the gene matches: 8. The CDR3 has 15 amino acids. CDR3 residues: CASSPRLAGNNEQFF. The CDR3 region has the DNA TGTGCCAGCAGCCCCCGGTTAGCGGGGAACAATGAGCAGTTCTTC.

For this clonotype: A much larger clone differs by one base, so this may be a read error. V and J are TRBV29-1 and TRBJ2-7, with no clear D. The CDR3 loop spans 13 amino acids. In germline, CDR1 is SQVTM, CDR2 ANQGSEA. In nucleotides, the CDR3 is TGCAGCGCCCAAAGGGCCACAGCCTACGAGAAGTACTTC. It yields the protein CSAQRATAYEKYF.

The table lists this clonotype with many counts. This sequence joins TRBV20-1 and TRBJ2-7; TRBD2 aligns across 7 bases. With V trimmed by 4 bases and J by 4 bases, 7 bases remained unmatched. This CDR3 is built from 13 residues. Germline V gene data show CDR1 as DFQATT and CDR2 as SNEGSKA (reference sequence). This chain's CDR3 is CSAKAGVTYEQYF. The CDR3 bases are TGCAGTGCTAAGGCGGGAGTCACTTACGAGCAGTACTTC.

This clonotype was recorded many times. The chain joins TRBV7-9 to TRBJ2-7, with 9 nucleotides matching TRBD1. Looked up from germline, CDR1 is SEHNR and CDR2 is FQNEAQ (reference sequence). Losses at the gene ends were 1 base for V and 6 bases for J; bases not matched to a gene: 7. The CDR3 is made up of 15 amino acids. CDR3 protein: CASSLVLGQGSEQYF. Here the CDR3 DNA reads TGTGCCAGCAGCTTAGTATTGGGACAGGGTAGCGAGCAGTACTTC.

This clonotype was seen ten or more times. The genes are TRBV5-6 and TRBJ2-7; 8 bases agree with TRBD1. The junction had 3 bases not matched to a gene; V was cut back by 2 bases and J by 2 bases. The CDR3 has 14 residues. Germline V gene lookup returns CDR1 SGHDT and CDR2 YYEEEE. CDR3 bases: TGTGCCAGCAGCTTCGGGACAGGAGCCTACGAGCAGTACTTC. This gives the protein CASSFGTGAYEQYF.

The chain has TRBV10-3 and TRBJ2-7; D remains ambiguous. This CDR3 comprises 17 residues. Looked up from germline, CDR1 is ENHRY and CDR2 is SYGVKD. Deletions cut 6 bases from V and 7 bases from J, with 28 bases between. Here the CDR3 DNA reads TGTGCCATCAGCTCCCCGCCGACGGATCCCTACCTAGTTGAGCAGTACTTC. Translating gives CAISSPPTDPYLVEQYF.

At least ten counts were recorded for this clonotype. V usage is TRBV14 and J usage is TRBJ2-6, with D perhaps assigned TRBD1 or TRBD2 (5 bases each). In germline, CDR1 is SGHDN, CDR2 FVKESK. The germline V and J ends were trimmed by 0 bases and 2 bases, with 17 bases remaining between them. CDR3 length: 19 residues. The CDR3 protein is CASSQDLRGAYAGANVLTF. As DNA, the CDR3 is TGTGCCAGCAGCCAAGATCTTCGAGGGGCGTATGCTGGGGCCAACGTCCTGACTTTC. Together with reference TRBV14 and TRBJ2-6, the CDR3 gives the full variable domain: EAGVTQFPSHSVIEKGQTVTLRCDPISGHDNLYWYRRVMGKEIKFLLHFVKESKQDESGMPNNRFLAERTGGTYSTLKVQPAELEDSGVYFCASSQDLRGAYAGANVLTFGAGSRLTVL.

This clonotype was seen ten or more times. DNA for the CDR3: TGTGCCAGCAGTGAATCAAGGGCGGCCAAAAACATTCAGTACTTC. Translation gives CASSESRAAKNIQYF. The chain is built from TRBV2 and TRBJ2-4, with unresolved D. Germline V CDR1 and CDR2: SNHLY, FYNNEI. Deletions cut 2 bases from V and 1 base from J, with 9 bases between. The CDR3 spans 15 residues.

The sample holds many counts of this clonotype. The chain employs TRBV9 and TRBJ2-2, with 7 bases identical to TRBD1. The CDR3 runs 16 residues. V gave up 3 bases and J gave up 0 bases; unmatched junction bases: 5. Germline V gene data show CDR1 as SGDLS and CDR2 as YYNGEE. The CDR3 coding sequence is TGTGCCAGCAGCGCTGGACAGGCAGCGAACACCGGGGAGCTGTTTTTT. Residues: CASSAGQAANTGELFF. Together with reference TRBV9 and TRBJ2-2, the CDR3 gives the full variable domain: DSGVTQTPKHLITATGQRVTLRCSPRSGDLSVYWYQQSLDQGLQFLIQYYNGEERAKGNILERFSAQQFPDLHSELNLSSLELGDSALYFCASSAGQAANTGELFFGEGSRLTVL.

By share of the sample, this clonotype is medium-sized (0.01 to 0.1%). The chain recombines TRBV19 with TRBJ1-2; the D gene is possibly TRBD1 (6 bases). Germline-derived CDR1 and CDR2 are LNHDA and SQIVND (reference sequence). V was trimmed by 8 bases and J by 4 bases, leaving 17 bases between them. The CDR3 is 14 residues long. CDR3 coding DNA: TGTGCCAGTCGACAGGCAGGCTACATCTATGGCTACACCTTC. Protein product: CASRQAGYIYGYTF.

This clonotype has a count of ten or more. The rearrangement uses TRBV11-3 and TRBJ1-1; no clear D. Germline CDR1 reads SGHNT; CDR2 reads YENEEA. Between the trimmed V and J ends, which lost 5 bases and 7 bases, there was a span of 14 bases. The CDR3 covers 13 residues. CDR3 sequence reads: CASSMSGINEAFF. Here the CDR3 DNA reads TGTGCCAGCAGCATGAGCGGCATTAATGAAGCTTTCTTT.

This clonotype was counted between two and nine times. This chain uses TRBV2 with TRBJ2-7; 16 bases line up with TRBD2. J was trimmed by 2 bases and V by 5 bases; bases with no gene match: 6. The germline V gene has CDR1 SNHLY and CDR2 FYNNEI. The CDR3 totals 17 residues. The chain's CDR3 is CASSRRGLAGGTYEQYF. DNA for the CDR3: TGTGCCAGCAGTCGGAGGGGACTAGCGGGAGGGACCTACGAGCAGTACTTC.

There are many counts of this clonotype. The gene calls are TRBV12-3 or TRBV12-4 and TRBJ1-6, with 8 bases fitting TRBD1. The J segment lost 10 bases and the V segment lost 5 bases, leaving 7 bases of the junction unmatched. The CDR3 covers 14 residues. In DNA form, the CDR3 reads TGTGCCAGCAGTCCAGGGACAGGAAGATCACCCCTCCACTTT. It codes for CASSPGTGRSPLHF.

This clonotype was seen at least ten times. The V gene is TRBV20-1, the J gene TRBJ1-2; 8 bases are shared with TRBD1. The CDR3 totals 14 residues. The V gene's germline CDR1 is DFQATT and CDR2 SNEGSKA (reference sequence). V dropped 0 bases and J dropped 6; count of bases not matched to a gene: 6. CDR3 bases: TGCAGTGCTAGAGACAGGGGGCCGGCGGATGGCTACACCTTC. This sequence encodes CSARDRGPADGYTF.

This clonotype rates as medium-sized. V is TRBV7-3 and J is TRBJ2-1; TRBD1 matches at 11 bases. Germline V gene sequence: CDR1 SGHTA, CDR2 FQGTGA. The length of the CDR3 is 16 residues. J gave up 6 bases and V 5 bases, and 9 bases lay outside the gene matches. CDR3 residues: CASSQMSGQGVNEQFF. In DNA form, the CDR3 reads TGTGCCAGCAGCCAAATGTCGGGACAGGGGGTCAATGAGCAGTTCTTC.

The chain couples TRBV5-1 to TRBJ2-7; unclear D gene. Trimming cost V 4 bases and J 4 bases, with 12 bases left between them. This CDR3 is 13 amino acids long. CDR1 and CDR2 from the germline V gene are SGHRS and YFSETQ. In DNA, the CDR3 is TGCGCCAGCAGCACCGACATGAGATACGAGCAGTACTTC. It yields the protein CASSTDMRYEQYF.

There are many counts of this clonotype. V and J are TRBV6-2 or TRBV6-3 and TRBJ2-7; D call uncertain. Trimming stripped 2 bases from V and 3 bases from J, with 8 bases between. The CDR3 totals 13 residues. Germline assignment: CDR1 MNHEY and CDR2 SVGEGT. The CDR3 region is CASSYVVSYEQYF. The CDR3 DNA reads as TGTGCCAGCAGTTACGTGGTGAGCTACGAGCAGTACTTC.

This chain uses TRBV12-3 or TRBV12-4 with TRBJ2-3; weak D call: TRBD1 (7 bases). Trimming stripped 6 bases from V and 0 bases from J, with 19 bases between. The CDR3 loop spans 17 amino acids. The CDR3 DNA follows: TGTGCCAGCAGCACCCATGGCGGGACAGTGAGCACAGATACGCAGTATTTT. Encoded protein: CASSTHGGTVSTDTQYF.

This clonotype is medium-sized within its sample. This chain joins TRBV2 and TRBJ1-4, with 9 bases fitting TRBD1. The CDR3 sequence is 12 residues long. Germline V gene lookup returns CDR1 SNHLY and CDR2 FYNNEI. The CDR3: CVSGQGNEKLFF. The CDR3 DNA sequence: TGTGTTTCGGGACAGGGTAATGAAAAACTGTTTTTT.

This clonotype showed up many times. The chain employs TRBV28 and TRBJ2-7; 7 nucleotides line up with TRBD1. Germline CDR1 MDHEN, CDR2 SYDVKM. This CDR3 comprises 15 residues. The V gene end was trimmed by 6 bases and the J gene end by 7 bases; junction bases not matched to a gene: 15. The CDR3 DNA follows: TGTGCCAGCAGCCGGGGAGACAGGGTCCCGACTGAGCAGTACTTC. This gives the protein CASSRGDRVPTEQYF.

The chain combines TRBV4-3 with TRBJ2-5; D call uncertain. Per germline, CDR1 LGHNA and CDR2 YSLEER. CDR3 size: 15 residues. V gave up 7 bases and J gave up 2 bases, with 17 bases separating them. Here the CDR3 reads CASNPRATAQETQYF. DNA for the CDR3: TGCGCCAGCAACCCCCGGGCCACGGCACAAGAGACCCAGTACTTC.

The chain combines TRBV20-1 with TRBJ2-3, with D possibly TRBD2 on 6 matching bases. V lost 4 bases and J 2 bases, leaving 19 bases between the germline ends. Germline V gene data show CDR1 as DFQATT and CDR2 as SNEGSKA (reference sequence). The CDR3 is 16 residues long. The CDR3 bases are TGCAGTGCTACCCCGAGGAGCGGGCGACTCACAGATACGCAGTATTTT. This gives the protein CSATPRSGRLTDTQYF.

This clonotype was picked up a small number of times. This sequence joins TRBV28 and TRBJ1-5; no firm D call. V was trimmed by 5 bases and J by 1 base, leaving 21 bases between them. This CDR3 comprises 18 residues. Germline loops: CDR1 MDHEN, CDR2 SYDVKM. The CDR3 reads CASSDDWLGRASNQPQHF. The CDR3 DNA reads TGTGCCAGCAGTGATGACTGGTTAGGAAGGGCGAGCAATCAGCCCCAGCATTTT.